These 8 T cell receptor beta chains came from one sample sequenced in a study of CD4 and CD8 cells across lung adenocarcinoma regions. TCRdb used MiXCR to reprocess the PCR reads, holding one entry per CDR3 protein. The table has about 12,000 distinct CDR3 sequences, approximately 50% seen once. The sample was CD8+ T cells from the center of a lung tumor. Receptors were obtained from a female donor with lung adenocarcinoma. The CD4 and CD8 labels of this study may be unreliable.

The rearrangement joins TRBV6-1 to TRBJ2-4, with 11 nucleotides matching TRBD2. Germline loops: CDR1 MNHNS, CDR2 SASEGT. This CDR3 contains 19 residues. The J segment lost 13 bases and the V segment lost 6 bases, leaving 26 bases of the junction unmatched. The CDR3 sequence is CASRGISGGGPRGTDTQYF. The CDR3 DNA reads TGTGCCAGCAGGGGGATTAGCGGGGGGGGGCCGAGAGGCACAGACACGCAGTACTTC.

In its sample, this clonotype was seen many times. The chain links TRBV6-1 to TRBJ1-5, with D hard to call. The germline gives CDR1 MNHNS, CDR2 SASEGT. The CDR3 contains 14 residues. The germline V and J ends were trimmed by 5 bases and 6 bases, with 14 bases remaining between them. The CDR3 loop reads CASSLGRGGQPQHF. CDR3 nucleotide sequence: TGTGCCAGCAGTCTCGGACGGGGAGGTCAGCCCCAGCATTTT.

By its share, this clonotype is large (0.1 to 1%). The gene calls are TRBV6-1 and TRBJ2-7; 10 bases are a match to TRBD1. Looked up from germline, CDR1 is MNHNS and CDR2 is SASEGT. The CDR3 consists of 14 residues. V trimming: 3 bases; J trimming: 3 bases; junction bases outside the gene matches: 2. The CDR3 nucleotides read TGTGCCAGCAGTGAGGGACAGGGGCTCTACGAGCAGTACTTC. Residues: CASSEGQGLYEQYF.

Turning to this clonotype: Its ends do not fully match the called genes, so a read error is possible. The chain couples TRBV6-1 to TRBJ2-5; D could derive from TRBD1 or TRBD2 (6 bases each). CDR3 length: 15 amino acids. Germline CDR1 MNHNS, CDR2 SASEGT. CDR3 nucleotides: TGTGCCAGCAGTGACGGGGGCCGTGACCAAGAGACCCAGTACTTT. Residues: CASSDGGRDQETQYF.

The chain's CDR3 is CASSMTTGENTEAFF. The CDR3, as DNA: TGTGCCAGCAGTATGACGACAGGGGAGAACACTGAAGCTTTCTTT. The chain joins TRBV6-1 to TRBJ1-1; TRBD1 matches at 8 bases. V dropped 5 bases and J dropped 1; count of bases not matched to a gene: 6. CDR3 length: 15 amino acids. Germline loops: CDR1 MNHNS, CDR2 SASEGT.

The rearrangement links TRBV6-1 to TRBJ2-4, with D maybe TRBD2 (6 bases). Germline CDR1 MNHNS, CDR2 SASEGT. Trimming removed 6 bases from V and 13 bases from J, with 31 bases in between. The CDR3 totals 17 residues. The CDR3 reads CASSRGTRRGFRDTQYF. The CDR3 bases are TGTGCCAGCAGCCGCGGAACGAGGAGGGGATTCAGAGATACGCAGTACTTC.

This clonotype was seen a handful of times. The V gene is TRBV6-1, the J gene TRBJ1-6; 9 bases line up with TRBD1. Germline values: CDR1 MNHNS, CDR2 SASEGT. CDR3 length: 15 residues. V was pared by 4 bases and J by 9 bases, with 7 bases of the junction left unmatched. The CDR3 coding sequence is TGTGCCAGCAGTGTCGAGGGACAGGGTATTTCACCCCTCCACTTT. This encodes CASSVEGQGISPLHF.

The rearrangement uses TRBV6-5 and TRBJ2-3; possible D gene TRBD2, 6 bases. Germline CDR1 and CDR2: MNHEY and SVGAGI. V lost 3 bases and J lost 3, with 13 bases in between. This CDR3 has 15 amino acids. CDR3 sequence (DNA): TGTGCCAGCAGTTATTCGGGAGTGGGGACAGATACGCAGTATTTT. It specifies CASSYSGVGTDTQYF.